Listed here are 28 T cell receptor beta chains from one sample, sequenced in a study of memory CD4+ T cells and cytomegalovirus serostatus. Profiled with immunoSEQ multiplex PCR; TCRdb holds only in-frame clones, not every one. This sample yields some 30,000 clones, of which roughly 80% are seen a single time; 0.63% belongs to the top ten. The sort gate was single viable CD3+CD4+CD8-CD45RO+ cells for memory CD4+ T cells. The sequencing input was memory CD4+ T cells from blood. Receptors originate from an adult in good health and CMV-seronegative. Some clones in this sample may be carry-over from other donors' samples.

This clone was seen more than once but under ten times. The chain has TRBV19 and TRBJ1-1, with a possible D match to TRBD1 (6 bases). From germline, CDR1 is LNHDA and CDR2 SQIVND (reference sequence). This CDR3 is built from 13 residues. V was trimmed by 2 bases and J by 11 bases, leaving 15 bases between them. The CDR3 region is CASSIQGQIEAFF. The CDR3 DNA is TGTGCCAGTAGTATACAGGGACAAATCGAGGCTTTCTTT.

The chain is built from TRBV7-2 and TRBJ2-3, with D hard to call. Per the germline V gene, CDR1 is SGHTA and CDR2 is FQGNSA. The CDR3 length is 14 residues. Trimming removed 1 base from V and 6 bases from J, with 11 bases in between. The CDR3 DNA follows: TGTGCCAGCAGCTTAGTATTCCCGGGTGATACGCAGTATTTT. Amino acids: CASSLVFPGDTQYF.

The chain links TRBV5-6 to TRBJ2-3; 8 bases match TRBD1. V was clipped by 1 base and J by 2 bases; unmatched bases: 6. The CDR3 is 16 amino acids. The germline CDR1 and CDR2 sequences are SGHDT and YYEEEE. The chain's CDR3 is CASSLIGTGVTDTQYF. The CDR3, as DNA: TGTGCCAGCAGCTTGATTGGGACAGGAGTCACAGATACGCAGTATTTT.

The rearrangement joins TRBV19 to TRBJ2-1; D is undetermined. Germline V gene lookup returns CDR1 LNHDA and CDR2 SQIVND (reference sequence). V dropped 6 bases and J dropped 10 bases, with 7 bases sitting between them. This CDR3 has 10 residues. DNA for the CDR3: TGTGCCAGTAGAAGGTACGAGCAGTTCTTC. Protein product: CASRRYEQFF.

The chain joins TRBV27 to TRBJ1-1; D is unresolved. Trimming took off 3 bases at V and 4 bases at J, with 9 bases between the two ends. The CDR3 covers 13 residues. CDR1 and CDR2 from the germline V gene are MNHEY and SMNVEV (reference sequence). Written as DNA, the CDR3 is TGTGCCAGCAGTTTTTACGAGGGCACTGAAGCTTTCTTT. It specifies CASSFYEGTEAFF.

This clone was detected only a few times. This sequence joins TRBV23-1 and TRBJ1-1; the D is unclear. TRBV23-1 is given ORF status, its function remaining uncertain. This CDR3 contains 12 residues. Trimming took off 9 bases at V and 0 bases at J, with 8 bases between the two ends. This CDR3 is CARKTLNTEAFF. The CDR3 bases are TGCGCCAGGAAGACACTGAACACTGAAGCTTTCTTT.

There are a few counts of this clone. V is TRBV18 and J is TRBJ1-5, with D unresolved. V shed 5 bases and J shed 5 bases, with 10 bases lying between them. The CDR3 is 13 amino acids. CDR1 KGHSH and CDR2 LQKENI come from the germline V gene. CDR3 residues: CASSESQDQPQHF. CDR3 nucleotide sequence: TGTGCCAGCTCAGAATCTCAGGATCAGCCCCAGCATTTT.

The chain couples TRBV18 to TRBJ1-2; 9 bases map to TRBD1. The junction had 3 bases not matched to a gene; V was cut back by 8 bases and J by 2 bases. CDR3 length: 13 amino acids. The germline CDR1 and CDR2 sequences are KGHSH and LQKENI. DNA of the CDR3: TGTGCCAGCACGACAGGGGGAAACTATGGCTACACCTTC. This sequence encodes CASTTGGNYGYTF.

The chain carries TRBV30 and TRBJ2-7; possibly TRBD1 for D (8 bases). This CDR3 region has 15 residues. CDR1 is GTSNPN and CDR2 is SVGIG in the germline V gene (reference sequence). The V end lost 4 bases, the J end lost 8 bases, and 24 bases lay between the germline ends. The CDR3 nucleotides read TGTGCCTGGAAGGAGGGAGGGGCAGGGGGCCACCAGCAGTACTTC. It yields the protein CAWKEGGAGGHQQYF. Combining the CDR3 with reference TRBV30 and TRBJ2-7 gives the whole variable domain SQTIHQWPATLVQPVGSPLSLECTVEGTSNPNLYWYRQAAGRGLQLLFYSVGIGQISSEVPQNLSASRPQDRQFILSSKKLLLSDSGFYLCAWKEGGAGGHQQYFGPGTRLTVT.

The table lists this clone with a count of one. The genes are TRBV12-5 and TRBJ1-2; tentative D call: TRBD1 (6 bases). V gave up 4 bases and J gave up 0 bases, with 15 bases separating them. This CDR3 comprises 16 residues. In germline, CDR1 is LGHNT, CDR2 FRNRAP. The CDR3 coding sequence is TGTGCTAGTGGTTCACTTGGACAGAATTCTAACTATGGCTACACCTTC. Translation: CASGSLGQNSNYGYTF.

This clone is termed medium-sized. The rearrangement joins TRBV29-1 to TRBJ2-5; no reliable D call. Germline V gene data show CDR1 as SQVTM and CDR2 as ANQGSEA. Between the trimmed V and J ends, which lost 0 bases and 5 bases, there was a span of 10 bases. The CDR3 loop spans 13 amino acids. CDR3 nucleotides: TGCAGCGTTGAAGAGGGAATTGGGGAGACCCAGTACTTC. It translates to CSVEEGIGETQYF.

The J gene is TRBJ1-2, the V gene TRBV7-8; D not certain. V lost 5 bases, J lost 0 bases, and 10 bases lay in between. The germline CDR1 and CDR2 sequences are SGHVS and FQNEAQ. This CDR3 contains 14 residues. Here the CDR3 DNA reads TGTGCCAGCAGCCCCTTAGCGGCTAACTATGGCTACACCTTC. Translated: CASSPLAANYGYTF. The complete variable domain, with remaining parts taken from reference TRBV7-8 and TRBJ1-2, reads GAGVSQSPRYKVAKRGQDVALRCDPISGHVSLFWYQQALGQGPEFLTYFQNEAQLDKSGLPSDRFFAERPEGSVSTLKIQRTQQEDSAVYLCASSPLAANYGYTFGSGTRLTVV.

This clone appeared a few times. This sequence joins TRBV19 and TRBJ1-6, with a tentative D call TRBD1 (5 bases). CDR1 is LNHDA, CDR2 SQIVND, per germline (reference sequence). V lost 4 bases to trimming and J lost 8 bases, with 12 bases between them. The CDR3 loop spans 14 amino acids. CDR3 loop: CASSNWGIDSPLHF. The CDR3 DNA sequence: TGTGCCAGTAGTAATTGGGGGATTGATTCACCCCTCCACTTT. The full variable domain, completed using reference TRBV19 and TRBJ1-6, is DGGITQSPKYLFRKEGQNVTLSCEQNLNHDAMYWYRQDPGQGLRLIYYSQIVNDFQKGDIAEGYSVSREKKESFPLTVTSAQKNPTAFYLCASSNWGIDSPLHFGNGTRLTVT.

This clone was counted between two and nine times. The chain recombines TRBV28 with TRBJ1-2; TRBD1 agrees at 9 bases. The length of the CDR3 is 17 residues. Trimming at V came to 2 bases and at J to 6 bases, leaving 13 bases not matched to a gene. The germline V gene encodes CDR1 MDHEN and CDR2 SYDVKM. Written as DNA, the CDR3 is TGTGCCAGCAGTTTACGGTTCTGGGGACAGGGAGGGCATGGCTACACCTTC. This sequence encodes CASSLRFWGQGGHGYTF.

The table lists this clone with a few counts. For the CDR3, the DNA is TGTGCCAGCAGCCAAACCGGGACTAGCGGGGAGACCCAGTACTTC. This gives the protein CASSQTGTSGETQYF. The chain recombines TRBV7-8 with TRBJ2-5; 12 bases line up with TRBD2. Germline loops: CDR1 SGHVS, CDR2 FQNEAQ. V lost 5 bases to trimming and J lost 5 bases; unmatched junction nucleotides: 6. The CDR3 contains 15 residues.

V gene TRBV2 combines with J gene TRBJ2-2; D is unclear. Trimming pared 2 bases from V and 3 bases from J, leaving 10 bases between. Germline values: CDR1 SNHLY, CDR2 FYNNEI. This CDR3 is built from 15 residues. The CDR3 DNA follows: TGTGCCAGCAGTGAATCGGGCGGACACACCGGGGAGCTGTTTTTT. The encoded protein is CASSESGGHTGELFF.

CDR3 in DNA: TGTGCCACCAGCACCCGTCAGGGGGGAACGGAGACCCAGTACTTC. It specifies CATSTRQGGTETQYF. The V call is TRBV15, the J call TRBJ2-5; D is possibly TRBD1 (7 bases). The ends were cut back, 4 bases at V and 5 bases at J, with 17 bases in the middle. The length of the CDR3 is 15 residues. CDR1 and CDR2 (germline): LNHNV, YYDKDF (reference sequence).

This clone was picked up one time. The chain couples TRBV7-3 to TRBJ2-2; D is unclear. Germline-derived CDR1 and CDR2 are SGHTA and FQGTGA. The CDR3 has 15 residues. The V end was cut by 2 bases, the J end by 0 bases, with 7 bases between. The CDR3 spells CASSLGSTNTGELFF. For the CDR3, the DNA is TGTGCCAGCAGCTTAGGGTCGACGAACACCGGGGAGCTGTTTTTT.

V gene TRBV6-6 combines with J gene TRBJ2-7; weak D call: TRBD2 (7 bases). The ends were cut back, 5 bases at V and 7 bases at J, with 15 bases in the middle. The CDR3 sequence is 13 residues long. Germline values: CDR1 MNHNY, CDR2 SVGAGI (reference sequence). The CDR3 sequence is CASSGGGLREQYF. CDR3 in DNA: TGTGCCAGCAGTGGGGGGGGCCTTCGGGAGCAGTACTTC.

This clone was seen a single time. The rearrangement uses TRBV27 and TRBJ1-2; D gene unclear. V was trimmed by 4 bases and J by 3 bases, leaving 18 bases between them. The CDR3 contains 16 residues. Germline V CDR1 and CDR2: MNHEY, SMNVEV (reference sequence). The CDR3 here is CASSYNYPDRYYGYTF. DNA of the CDR3: TGTGCCAGCAGTTATAATTACCCGGACCGATACTATGGCTACACCTTC.

V is TRBV5-1 and J is TRBJ2-5, with D tentatively TRBD1 (6 bases). Germline CDR1 reads SGHRS; CDR2 reads YFSETQ. V lost 3 bases, J lost 3 bases, and 9 bases lay in between. The CDR3 contains 13 residues. The CDR3 DNA sequence: TGCGCCAGCAGCTGGACAGCGAAAGAGACCCAGTACTTC. Protein sequence: CASSWTAKETQYF.

This sequence joins TRBV20-1 and TRBJ1-1; D is unresolved. Trimming took off 0 bases at V and 2 bases at J, with 1 base between the two ends. Germline V CDR1 and CDR2: DFQATT, SNEGSKA (reference sequence). The CDR3 sequence is 11 residues long. The CDR3 DNA follows: TGCAGTGCTAGAGATAACACTGAAGCTTTCTTT. This codes for CSARDNTEAFF.

Only one count was recorded for this clone. The chain has TRBV6-6 and TRBJ2-2; D possibly corresponds to TRBD2 (5 bases). Germline values: CDR1 MNHNY, CDR2 SVGAGI (reference sequence). Trimming removed 0 bases from V and 0 bases from J, with 8 bases in between. This CDR3 has 16 amino acids. CDR3 DNA sequence: TGTGCCAGCAGTTACTCGAGGGCTGCGAACACCGGGGAGCTGTTTTTT. Encoded protein: CASSYSRAANTGELFF.

This clone was recorded only once. The CDR3 nucleotides are TGTGCCAGTAGTATGGCGGCCAGCAATCAGCCCCAGCATTTT. Its translation: CASSMAASNQPQHF. The chain combines TRBV19 with TRBJ1-5; D is uncertain. The germline gives CDR1 LNHDA, CDR2 SQIVND (reference sequence). This CDR3 has 14 residues. Trimming left V 3 bases short and J 1 base short, with 7 bases between.

The chain recombines TRBV28 with TRBJ1-2, with 9 bases lining up with TRBD1. Germline assignment: CDR1 MDHEN and CDR2 SYDVKM. CDR3 size: 14 residues. V lost 8 bases to trimming and J lost 3 bases; unmatched junction nucleotides: 7. The DNA for the CDR3 is TGTGCCAGCGACGGGACAGGGTGGCACTATGGCTACACCTTC. Protein sequence: CASDGTGWHYGYTF.

The V gene is TRBV10-1, the J gene TRBJ2-2, with TRBD1 matching over 8 bases. The J segment lost 6 bases and the V segment lost 6 bases, leaving 6 bases of the junction unmatched. The CDR3 is made up of 14 amino acids. The germline gives CDR1 WNHNN, CDR2 SYGVQD (reference sequence). The CDR3 region has the DNA TGCGCCAGCAGCGGGGACAGGATAGCCGGGGAGCTGTTTTTT. Translating gives CASSGDRIAGELFF.

The gene calls are TRBV6-1 and TRBJ1-5; weak D call: TRBD1 (6 bases). In germline, CDR1 is MNHNS, CDR2 SASEGT. Trimming took off 3 bases at V and 5 bases at J, with 11 bases between the two ends. This CDR3 contains 14 residues. The CDR3 loop reads CASSDGQRDQPQHF. The DNA for the CDR3 is TGTGCCAGCAGTGACGGACAGAGAGATCAGCCCCAGCATTTT.

The chain couples TRBV7-6 to TRBJ1-4, with D hard to call. The CDR3 runs to 15 residues. Trimming took off 1 base at V and 0 bases at J, with 6 bases between the two ends. Germline values: CDR1 SGHVS, CDR2 FNYEAQ. CDR3 residues: CASSLEPATNEKLFF. The CDR3, as DNA: TGTGCCAGCAGCTTAGAGCCTGCAACTAATGAAAAACTGTTTTTT.